The 25 T cell receptor beta chains given below trace back to one sample, sequenced in a study of T-cell reconstitution after alpha-beta-depleted transplantation in children (dated by TCRdb to the mid-2010s). Taken with the paper, the label for treatment or condition translates to: allogeneic hematopoietic cell transplantation with graft depleted of TCRalphabeta T cells and CD19 B cells. Library construction relied on PCR. Instrument used: Illumina HiSeq 2500. To normalize quantification of the TCRbeta repertoire, the TCR libraries were built with molecular barcoding that relied on unique molecular identifiers. In TCRdb, the public reads were trimmed at Q25 with fastp and aligned with MiXCR, with productive beta chains retained. Merged by CDR3 protein, the rows form single entries marked with the most common genes and DNA. The sample records fewer than 350,000 distinct CDR3 sequences, 11% of which are singletons. Of the sample, 23% is held by the ten largest clones.

The sequencing here drew on peripheral blood, taken 180 days after TCRalphabeta/CD19-depleted stem cell transplant. The source of these receptors is a male patient between 2 and 9 years old who had a stem cell transplant for chronic granulomatous disease, so the T cells may come from the graft donor.

This clonotype was detected ten times or more. J is TRBJ2-1 and V is TRBV9; TRBD2 matches at 9 bases. The V gene's germline CDR1 is SGDLS and CDR2 YYNGEE. This CDR3 has 15 residues. V lost 0 bases and J lost 10; bases outside the gene matches: 8. Here the CDR3 reads CASSVGGGGAREQFF. The CDR3 coding sequence is TGTGCCAGCAGCGTAGGGGGCGGGGGGGCGCGGGAGCAGTTCTTC.

The sample holds a few counts of this clonotype. CDR3 coding DNA: TGTGCCAGCAGTATGGACAGTACCGAGGAACAACTGTTTTTT. Its translation: CASSMDSTEEQLFF. V is TRBV12-3 or TRBV12-4 and J is TRBJ1-4, with D perhaps matching TRBD1 (6 bases). The V and J ends lost 5 bases and 12 bases respectively, with 19 bases between them. CDR3 length equals 14 residues.

This clonotype was counted ten times or more. This rearrangement joins TRBV28 to TRBJ2-7; 10 bases line up with TRBD2. J lost 0 bases, V lost 10 bases, and 15 bases had no gene match. Germline CDR1 and CDR2: MDHEN and SYDVKM. The CDR3 is 17 residues long. CDR3: CATTRGPGLASSYEQYF. The DNA of the CDR3 is TGTGCCACCACTAGGGGCCCGGGACTAGCGTCCTCCTACGAGCAGTACTTC.

The chain couples TRBV6-2 or TRBV6-3 to TRBJ2-1; 10 nucleotides match TRBD2. Germline V gene sequence: CDR1 MNHEY, CDR2 SVGEGT. The J segment lost 4 bases and the V segment lost 2 bases, leaving 14 bases of the junction unmatched. This CDR3 has 19 amino acids. The CDR3 spells CASSYGGLARTNSYNEQFF. DNA of the CDR3: TGTGCCAGCAGTTACGGGGGACTAGCGAGGACAAACTCGTACAATGAGCAGTTCTTC.

This clonotype showed up many times. This chain links TRBV25-1 with TRBJ2-1; D unclear. This CDR3 has 13 residues. Germline assignment: CDR1 MGHDK and CDR2 SYGVNS. V was clipped by 4 bases and J by 8 bases, with 12 bases between them. CDR3 in amino acids: CASSAYQLDEQFF. CDR3 coding DNA: TGTGCCAGCAGTGCCTACCAGCTGGATGAGCAGTTCTTC.

This clonotype showed up many times. This rearrangement joins TRBV27 to TRBJ2-1; possible D gene TRBD2, 5 bases. CDR1 is MNHEY, CDR2 SMNVEV, per germline (reference sequence). The CDR3 is 15 amino acids. The ends were cut back, 7 bases at V and 0 bases at J, with 13 bases in the middle. The DNA for the CDR3 is TGTGCCAGCACCTTGGAAGGGAGCTCCTACAATGAGCAGTTCTTC. Residues: CASTLEGSSYNEQFF.

The rearrangement uses TRBV5-5 and TRBJ1-5; 11 nucleotides align to TRBD1. In germline, CDR1 is SGHKS, CDR2 YYEKEE (reference sequence). The ends lost 4 bases at V and 4 bases at J; junction bases unmatched: 4. CDR3 length: 15 amino acids. CDR3 in amino acids: CASSGGQGVNQPQHF. CDR3 bases: TGTGCCAGCAGCGGGGGACAGGGGGTAAATCAGCCCCAGCATTTT.

This clonotype was recorded at least ten times. The chain links TRBV25-1 to TRBJ2-7, with D perhaps TRBD2 (6 bases). The CDR3 extends over 16 amino acids. From germline, CDR1 is MGHDK and CDR2 SYGVNS. Trimming stripped 3 bases from V and 0 bases from J, with 15 bases between. CDR3 region: CASSDYTGSFSYEQYF. The CDR3, as DNA: TGTGCCAGCAGTGACTACACCGGGAGCTTCTCCTACGAGCAGTACTTC.

This clonotype was recorded many times. The J gene is TRBJ2-2, the V gene TRBV12-5, with D perhaps assigned TRBD1 or TRBD2 (5 bases each). Between the trimmed V and J ends, which lost 2 bases and 3 bases, there was a span of 7 bases. This CDR3 is built from 14 residues. Germline V gene data show CDR1 as LGHNT and CDR2 as FRNRAP. CDR3 protein: CASGLMGDTGELFF. CDR3 nucleotides: TGTGCTAGTGGTTTGATGGGGGACACCGGGGAGCTGTTTTTT.

The V and J genes are TRBV4-1 and TRBJ2-7, with D maybe TRBD1 (6 bases). This CDR3 comprises 19 residues. Germline CDR1 MGHRA, CDR2 YSYEKL. The germline V and J ends were trimmed by 2 bases and 0 bases, with 23 bases remaining between them. The CDR3 is CASSQRVIVVQGDSYEQYF. The CDR3 DNA reads TGCGCCAGCAGCCAAAGGGTGATTGTAGTACAGGGAGACTCCTACGAGCAGTACTTC.

This clonotype has ten or more counts. A much larger clone sits a single nucleotide away, making a read error possible. The chain joins TRBV6-4 to TRBJ2-1; D ambiguous. The length of the CDR3 is 13 residues. V gave up 0 bases and J gave up 3 bases, with 3 bases separating them. Germline lookup yields CDR1 MRHNA and CDR2 SNTAGT. DNA for the CDR3: TGTGCCAGCAGTGACTCGGACTACAATGAGCAGTTCTTC. Residues: CASSDSDYNEQFF.

This clonotype was detected ten times or more. The gene calls are TRBV28 and TRBJ2-7; D gene uncertain. CDR1 and CDR2 from the germline V gene are MDHEN and SYDVKM. This CDR3 region has 16 residues. The V end lost 2 bases, the J end lost 3 bases, and 17 bases lay between the germline ends. CDR3 bases: TGTGCCAGCAGTTTAGACCGAACATTAAGGGACTACGAGCAGTACTTC. Protein sequence: CASSLDRTLRDYEQYF.

On this clonotype itself: One base away lies a much larger clone, so this may be a sequencing read error. This chain uses TRBV5-1 with TRBJ1-5; perhaps TRBD1 as D (6 bases). The CDR3 runs 15 residues. CDR1 is SGHRS, CDR2 YFSETQ, per germline. As DNA, the CDR3 is TGCGCCAGCACCCCGGAGGGGGGAAGCAATCGGCCCCAGCATTTT. Protein product: CASTPEGGSNRPQHF.

This clonotype showed up many times. The chain uses TRBV5-1 and TRBJ1-6; TRBD1 is a possible D gene (6 bases). CDR1 SGHRS and CDR2 YFSETQ come from the germline V gene. CDR3 length: 13 residues. Trimming shortened V by 5 bases and J by 5 bases, and 8 bases separated the two germline ends. CDR3 in amino acids: CASSRTDNSPLHF. Written as DNA, the CDR3 is TGCGCCAGCAGTCGGACAGATAATTCACCCCTCCACTTT.

This clonotype was seen ten or more times. The rearrangement uses TRBV12-3 or TRBV12-4 and TRBJ2-7; the match to TRBD2 covers 7 bases. There are 16 residues in the CDR3. With V trimmed by 4 bases and J by 1 base, 10 bases remained unmatched. As DNA, the CDR3 is TGTGCCAGCAGTTCCCACAGGCTGGGGGGGTCCTACGAGCAGTACTTC. Its translation is CASSSHRLGGSYEQYF.

This clonotype was detected ten times or more. The genes are TRBV3-1 and TRBJ1-5; possible D gene TRBD1, 5 bases. The CDR3 covers 13 residues. V shed 4 bases and J shed 11 bases, with 15 bases lying between them. Germline CDR1 and CDR2: LGHDT and YNNKEL (reference sequence). The CDR3 here is CASSPGRDGAQHF. The CDR3 DNA sequence: TGTGCCAGCAGCCCAGGGCGGGATGGGGCCCAGCATTTT.

This clonotype appeared many times. The J gene is TRBJ2-1, the V gene TRBV6-2 or TRBV6-3, with D perhaps matching TRBD2 (5 bases). CDR1 and CDR2 from the germline V gene are MNHEY and SVGEGT. CDR3 length: 13 residues. V was cut by 8 bases and J by 3 bases, with 11 bases left in between. The CDR3: CASGREIYNEQFF. In nucleotides, the CDR3 is TGTGCCAGCGGAAGGGAGATCTACAATGAGCAGTTCTTC.

In its sample, this clonotype was seen many times. The chain has TRBV29-1 and TRBJ2-7, with D tentatively TRBD2 (6 bases). Germline V lookup: CDR1 SQVTM, CDR2 ANQGSEA. Trimming took off 1 base at V and 4 bases at J, with 8 bases between the two ends. The CDR3 loop spans 12 amino acids. The CDR3 DNA is TGCAGCGTTGAAGTACGGGGGTACGAGCAGTACTTC. Protein: CSVEVRGYEQYF.

This clonotype has a count of ten or more. This chain joins TRBV20-1 and TRBJ1-3, with D uncertain. V lost 4 bases and J 0 bases, leaving 10 bases between the germline ends. The CDR3 has 14 amino acids. The germline V gene has CDR1 DFQATT and CDR2 SNEGSKA (reference sequence). CDR3 sequence (DNA): TGCAGTGCTATTCTCCCCCACTCTGGAAACACCATATATTTT. Its translation is CSAILPHSGNTIYF.

For this clonotype: Just one base apart from a much larger clone, this may be a read error. V usage is TRBV29-1 and J usage is TRBJ2-1, with 9 positions matching TRBD1. CDR3 length: 16 residues. The germline V gene has CDR1 SQVTM and CDR2 ANQGSEA. Trimming at V came to 6 bases and at J to 4 bases, leaving 13 bases not matched to a gene. CDR3 DNA sequence: TGCAGCGTGCTAGCTATGCGGGACAGGGTTTACAATGAGCAGTTCTTC. This sequence encodes CSVLAMRDRVYNEQFF.

This clonotype came up many times. The chain employs TRBV6-5 and TRBJ2-5; 8 nucleotides line up with TRBD2. CDR1 MNHEY and CDR2 SVGAGI come from the germline V gene. The CDR3 has 12 amino acids. V was pared by 8 bases and J by 7 bases, with 6 bases of the junction left unmatched. The CDR3 reads CASGYAGGTQYF. The CDR3 DNA reads as TGTGCCAGCGGCTACGCGGGAGGGACCCAGTACTTC.

This clonotype was seen ten or more times. V gene TRBV12-3 or TRBV12-4 combines with J gene TRBJ1-2; the D gene is possibly TRBD1 (5 bases). The CDR3 has 15 residues. Trimming shortened V by 3 bases and J by 4 bases, and 15 bases separated the two germline ends. The CDR3 DNA is TGTGCCAGCAGTTTCTGGTCAGGGAAACCCTATGGCTACACCTTC. This sequence encodes CASSFWSGKPYGYTF.

V usage is TRBV30 and J usage is TRBJ1-6; no firm D call. CDR3 length: 13 residues. Germline assignment: CDR1 GTSNPN and CDR2 SVGIG (reference sequence). V lost 8 bases to trimming and J lost 6 bases, with 14 bases between them. The CDR3 region is CALQKAFNSPLHF. The CDR3 bases are TGTGCCCTCCAAAAGGCGTTTAATTCACCCCTCCACTTT.

This clonotype was seen only a few times. This chain joins TRBV5-4 and TRBJ2-1; tentatively, D is TRBD2 (6 bases). The V and J ends lost 4 bases and 3 bases respectively, with 17 bases between them. The germline CDR1 and CDR2 sequences are SGHNT and YYREEE (reference sequence). The CDR3 is 16 residues long. The CDR3 here is CASSPYGGVYYNEQFF. In nucleotides, the CDR3 is TGTGCCAGCAGCCCCTATGGCGGGGTTTACTACAATGAGCAGTTCTTC.

This clonotype has ten or more counts. The genes are TRBV7-9 and TRBJ1-1, with TRBD1 as a possible D gene (5 bases). Germline V gene lookup returns CDR1 SEHNR and CDR2 FQNEAQ (reference sequence). The CDR3 totals 17 residues. V lost 0 bases, J lost 3 bases, and 17 bases lay in between. The CDR3 coding sequence is TGTGCCAGCAGCTTAGCGTCATTGGGGACGGAGGACACTGAAGCTTTCTTT. It codes for CASSLASLGTEDTEAFF. Full variable domain (remainder filled in from reference TRBV7-9 and TRBJ1-1): DTGVSQNPRHKITKRGQNVTFRCDPISEHNRLYWYRQTLGQGPEFLTYFQNEAQLEKSRLLSDRFSAERPKGSFSTLEIQRTEQGDSAMYLCASSLASLGTEDTEAFFGQGTRLTVV.